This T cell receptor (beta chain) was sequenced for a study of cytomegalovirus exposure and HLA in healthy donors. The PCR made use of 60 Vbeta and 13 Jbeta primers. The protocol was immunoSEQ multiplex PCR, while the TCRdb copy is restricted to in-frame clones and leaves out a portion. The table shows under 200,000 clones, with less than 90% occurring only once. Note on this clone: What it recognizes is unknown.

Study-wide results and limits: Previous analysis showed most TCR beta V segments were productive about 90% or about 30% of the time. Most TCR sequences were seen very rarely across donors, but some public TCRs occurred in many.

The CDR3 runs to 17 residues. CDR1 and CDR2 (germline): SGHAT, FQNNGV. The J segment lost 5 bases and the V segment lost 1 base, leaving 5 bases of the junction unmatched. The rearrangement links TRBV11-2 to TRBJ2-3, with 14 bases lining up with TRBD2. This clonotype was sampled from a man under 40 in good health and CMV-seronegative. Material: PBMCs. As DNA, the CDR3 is TGTGCCAGCAGCTTAGGACTAGCGGGGGGGCAGGGAGATACGCAGTATTTT. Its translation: CASSLGLAGGQGDTQYF.